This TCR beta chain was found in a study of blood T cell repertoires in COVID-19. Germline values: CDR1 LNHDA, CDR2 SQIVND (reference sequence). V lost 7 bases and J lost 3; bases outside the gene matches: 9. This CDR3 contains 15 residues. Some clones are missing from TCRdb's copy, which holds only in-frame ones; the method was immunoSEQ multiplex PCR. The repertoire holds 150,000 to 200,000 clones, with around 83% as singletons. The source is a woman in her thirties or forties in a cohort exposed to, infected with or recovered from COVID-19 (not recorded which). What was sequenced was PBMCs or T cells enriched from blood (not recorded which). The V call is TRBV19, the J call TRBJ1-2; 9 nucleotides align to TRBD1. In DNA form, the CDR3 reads TGTGCCAGTAAGGTTACAGGGGGCAGCGACTATGGCTACACCTTC. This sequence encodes CASKVTGGSDYGYTF.